This entry is about one T cell receptor beta chain. The antigen is not known. The record originates from a study of cytomegalovirus exposure and HLA in healthy donors. Overall study context: Roughly 180 million T cells yielded 120 million or so unique TCR beta sequences, as an earlier analysis found.

Germline V CDR1 and CDR2: LNHDA, SQIVND (reference sequence). CDR3 length: 14 amino acids. The V segment lost 7 bases and the J segment 6 bases; nucleotides outside the gene matches: 7. Vbeta (60) and Jbeta (13) primers were used in the PCR. Sequencing used immunoSEQ multiplex PCR; TCRdb keeps in-frame clones, though not all of them. The table has a few hundred thousand clones, approximately 82% seen once; the top ten hold roughly 0.58%. Findings and limits, study-wide: Per a prior analysis, the majority of TCR beta V segments were productive roughly 90% or roughly 30% of the time.

The clonotype originates from a woman in her 40s in good health and CMV-seronegative. Specimen: PBMCs. This chain uses TRBV19 with TRBJ2-1, with TRBD1 matching 9 bases. CDR3 amino acids: CASIPGQGINEQFF. As DNA, the CDR3 is TGTGCCAGTATCCCGGGACAGGGTATCAATGAGCAGTTCTTC.